Shown below are 30 T cell receptor beta chains from a single sample sequenced in a study of molecular identifiers for immune sequencing clone quantification. MiXCR, run by TCRdb on the PCR reads, gives a single entry per CDR3 protein. The sample lists around 300,000 distinct CDR3 sequences, 24% occurring once. Sequenced sample: naive CD8+ T cells from blood, with Jurkat cell RNA spiked in. Regarding subset: FACS-sorted CD8+CD4-CCR7+CD45RA+ naive T cells. These receptor sequences come from a human donor in good health. Some libraries in this study had Jurkat cell RNA spiked in.

This clonotype was seen a handful of times. Compared with germline, one end of the junction differs, possibly owing to a read error. This chain connects TRBV20-1 to TRBJ2-5, with D maybe TRBD1 (6 bases). Germline loops: CDR1 DFQATT, CDR2 SNEGSKA (reference sequence). The CDR3 is 14 residues long. The CDR3 reads CSARSRQDQETRYF. The CDR3, as DNA: TGCAGTGCTAGGTCCCGACAGGACCAAGAGACCCGGTACTTC.

This clonotype was found a few times. V and J are TRBV4-3 and TRBJ1-5; unclear D gene. The CDR3 covers 18 residues. Trimming stripped 1 base from V and 0 bases from J, with 16 bases between. Germline V CDR1 and CDR2: LGHNA, YSLEER. The CDR3 DNA sequence: TGCGCCAGCAGCCAAGTTGGTAGACACCTAAATAGCAATCAGCCCCAGCATTTT. Translation: CASSQVGRHLNSNQPQHF.

This clonotype was recorded many times. The chain has TRBV20-1 and TRBJ2-1; no definite D call. Germline V gene lookup returns CDR1 DFQATT and CDR2 SNEGSKA (reference sequence). The V gene lost 4 bases and the J gene lost 4 bases, with 11 bases spanning the gap. This CDR3 is 13 amino acids long. CDR3 in DNA: TGCAGTGCTATAAGGGCTTCTTACAATGAGCAGTTCTTC. This sequence encodes CSAIRASYNEQFF.

This clonotype was picked up one time. This may come from a read error, since a much larger clone is one base off. This chain uses TRBV5-6 with TRBJ2-7; TRBD1 is a possible D gene (6 bases). The CDR3 covers 12 residues. CDR1 is SGHDT and CDR2 is YYEEEE in the germline V gene. The CDR3 is CAGSADRYEQYF. As DNA, the CDR3 is TGTGCCGGCAGCGCCGACAGGTACGAGCAGTACTTC.

This clonotype was recorded at least ten times. This chain joins TRBV4-3 and TRBJ1-1; weak D call: TRBD1 (5 bases). V was shortened by 0 bases and J by 0 bases, with 11 bases between the two germline ends. This CDR3 region has 16 residues. The germline V gene has CDR1 LGHNA and CDR2 YSLEER. The DNA for the CDR3 is TGCGCCAGCAGCCAAGAGCCGGGACCCATGAACACTGAAGCTTTCTTT. Translated, it gives CASSQEPGPMNTEAFF.

In its sample, this clonotype was seen many times. This chain uses TRBV6-2 or TRBV6-3 with TRBJ1-5; D is uncertain. Germline V gives CDR1 MNHEY, CDR2 SVGEGT. With 2 bases removed from V and 0 bases from J, the gap between germline ends came to 14 bases. CDR3 length: 17 residues. The CDR3 here is CASSYPGMGYSNQPQHF. The CDR3, as DNA: TGTGCCAGCAGTTACCCGGGGATGGGGTATAGCAATCAGCCCCAGCATTTT.

There are many counts of this clonotype. V and J are TRBV13 and TRBJ2-5, with 8 bases aligning to TRBD2. CDR3 length: 15 residues. Germline V gene data show CDR1 as PRHDT and CDR2 as FYEKMQ (reference sequence). Trimming removed 5 bases from V and 4 bases from J; junction bases left unmatched: 9. DNA for the CDR3: TGTGCCAGCAGCACTGGGCCAGCGGGAGCAGAGACCCAGTACTTC. Protein product: CASSTGPAGAETQYF.

The chain couples TRBV10-2 to TRBJ1-4; D remains unclear. Germline lookup yields CDR1 WSHSY and CDR2 SAAADI. With 0 bases removed from V and 4 bases from J, the gap between germline ends came to 9 bases. The CDR3 length is 15 residues. DNA for the CDR3: TGCGCCAGCAGTGAGTCACGGTCCTATAATGAAAAACTGTTTTTT. This codes for CASSESRSYNEKLFF.

This clonotype was seen a few times. The V call is TRBV5-6, the J call TRBJ2-5; D gene unclear. CDR1 is SGHDT and CDR2 is YYEEEE in the germline V gene. This CDR3 comprises 14 residues. The germline V and J ends were trimmed by 1 base and 5 bases, with 12 bases remaining between them. The CDR3 DNA sequence: TGTGCCAGCAGCTTGTATCCGGGCCGGGAGACCCAGTACTTC. As protein: CASSLYPGRETQYF.

This clonotype showed up just a few times. V and J are TRBV25-1 and TRBJ2-3; 9 bases match TRBD1. J was trimmed by 3 bases and V by 2 bases; bases with no gene match: 3. The CDR3 is made up of 15 amino acids. CDR1 MGHDK and CDR2 SYGVNS come from the germline V gene. The CDR3 region is CASSERDRATDTQYF. The CDR3 DNA sequence: TGTGCCAGCAGTGAACGGGACAGGGCAACAGATACGCAGTATTTT.

Turning to this clonotype: A junction end diverges from the germline sequence, so it may reflect a read error. The chain has TRBV9 and TRBJ2-1; tentatively, D is TRBD2 (6 bases). Germline loops: CDR1 SGDLS, CDR2 YYNGEE. The CDR3 loop spans 16 amino acids. CDR3 in amino acids: CASSSLDLVGSDERFF. The CDR3 nucleotides are TGTGCCAGCAGCTCCCTGGACTTAGTCGGGAGTGATGAGCGGTTCTTC.

This clonotype was counted only a few times. CDR3 coding DNA: TGTGCCAGCAGCTTATGGACTAGGGAGGTCACCGGGGAGCTGTTTTTT. It encodes CASSLWTREVTGELFF. The V call is TRBV11-2, the J call TRBJ2-2, with 7 bases aligning to TRBD2. The CDR3 has 16 residues. Germline V gene sequence: CDR1 SGHAT, CDR2 FQNNGV. With V trimmed by 2 bases and J by 4 bases, 7 bases remained unmatched.

This clonotype has a count of ten or more. The chain links TRBV29-1 to TRBJ2-4; no definite D call. This CDR3 contains 11 residues. The germline CDR1 and CDR2 sequences are SQVTM and ANQGSEA. V was trimmed by 4 bases and J by 9 bases, leaving 10 bases between them. The CDR3 reads CSVVRIGIQYF. The CDR3 DNA reads TGCAGCGTTGTCCGGATAGGCATTCAGTACTTC.

The genes are TRBV12-3 or TRBV12-4 and TRBJ2-7; weak D call: TRBD2 (6 bases). Trimming stripped 3 bases from V and 6 bases from J, with 18 bases between. The CDR3 spans 15 residues. The CDR3 is CASSFFGGSGGEQYF. CDR3 in DNA: TGTGCCAGCAGTTTCTTCGGGGGTAGTGGCGGCGAGCAGTACTTC.

For this clonotype: A read error is possible here, since a much larger clone lies one base away. This chain joins TRBV29-1 and TRBJ2-2; D perhaps matches TRBD1 (5 bases). The CDR3 sequence is 12 residues long. The germline V gene has CDR1 SQVTM and CDR2 ANQGSEA. V was pared by 8 bases and J by 6 bases, with 13 bases between. CDR3 amino acids: CSIDDRSGELFF. The CDR3 coding sequence is TGCAGCATAGATGACAGATCCGGGGAGCTGTTTTTT.

This clonotype appeared a few times. CDR3 in DNA: TGTGCCAGCACCGGGACAGGCCCGTTACCCGGCTCCTACGAGCAGTACTTC. As protein: CASTGTGPLPGSYEQYF. The chain carries TRBV27 and TRBJ2-7; 8 bases line up with TRBD1. Unmatched junction bases numbered 14, after V lost 7 bases and J lost 0 bases. In germline, CDR1 is MNHEY, CDR2 SMNVEV (reference sequence). This CDR3 contains 17 residues.

This clonotype was observed at least ten times. V gene TRBV6-2 or TRBV6-3 combines with J gene TRBJ2-5, with a possible D match to TRBD2 (5 bases). The CDR3 runs 13 residues. Per the germline V gene, CDR1 is MNHEY and CDR2 is SVGEGT. V gave up 4 bases and J gave up 1 base, with 7 bases separating them. The CDR3 DNA sequence: TGTGCCAGCAGTTCGGGATTCCAAGAGACCCAGTACTTC. It encodes CASSSGFQETQYF.

A few counts support this clonotype. The rearrangement joins TRBV30 to TRBJ2-7, with D hard to call. This CDR3 comprises 15 residues. Germline CDR1 and CDR2: GTSNPN and SVGIG (reference sequence). V lost 0 bases and J lost 3, with 15 bases in between. The CDR3 DNA reads TGTGCCTGGAGTGTCGGTCCCTCGACCCTCTACGAGCAGTACTTC. It encodes CAWSVGPSTLYEQYF.

As to this clonotype: The conserved closing phenylalanine or tryptophan is absent in this CDR3, likely reflecting a read error. This chain connects TRBV6-5 to TRBJ2-3; perhaps TRBD1 as D (5 bases). The CDR3 spans 13 residues. Germline V lookup: CDR1 MNHEY, CDR2 SVGAGI. V was cut by 2 bases and J by 3 bases, with 6 bases left in between. The CDR3 is CASSYGATDTQYS. CDR3 coding DNA: TGTGCCAGCAGTTACGGGGCAACAGATACGCAGTATTCT.

This chain links TRBV20-1 with TRBJ1-1, with a tentative D call TRBD1 (5 bases). V dropped 2 bases and J dropped 0 bases, with 13 bases sitting between them. CDR3 length: 15 amino acids. Per the germline V gene, CDR1 is DFQATT and CDR2 is SNEGSKA (reference sequence). The CDR3 region has the DNA TGCAGTGCTAGATCCGCCGACAGCATGAACACTGAAGCTTTCTTT. It is translated as CSARSADSMNTEAFF.

The V call is TRBV6-5, the J call TRBJ2-5; 14 positions match TRBD2. Germline CDR1 MNHEY, CDR2 SVGAGI. The ends lost 5 bases at V and 1 base at J; junction bases unmatched: 9. This CDR3 has 18 amino acids. CDR3 residues: CASSKRTSGRRGQETQYF. The DNA of the CDR3 is TGTGCCAGCAGTAAAAGGACTAGCGGGAGGAGGGGCCAAGAGACCCAGTACTTC.

This clonotype has more than one count but fewer than ten. The CDR3 DNA follows: TGTGCCAGCAGCTTAGCGGCAGGGGGTAATCAGCCCCAGCATTTT. This codes for CASSLAAGGNQPQHF. This rearrangement joins TRBV7-8 to TRBJ1-5; TRBD1 aligns across 7 bases. The CDR3 totals 15 residues. From germline, CDR1 is SGHVS and CDR2 FQNEAQ. V trimming: 0 bases; J trimming: 4 bases; junction bases outside the gene matches: 3.

This clonotype has just a few counts. The chain recombines TRBV30 with TRBJ1-2; no clear D gene. Germline V gene sequence: CDR1 GTSNPN, CDR2 SVGIG (reference sequence). CDR3 size: 13 residues. The V gene lost 4 bases and the J gene lost 5 bases, with 14 bases spanning the gap. CDR3 in amino acids: CAWNEGAGYGYTF. CDR3 DNA sequence: TGTGCCTGGAACGAGGGCGCCGGTTATGGCTACACCTTC.

In the case of this clonotype: An end of the junction does not agree with germline; a read error may underlie this. The chain links TRBV14 to TRBJ2-3, with 10 bases fitting TRBD2. The CDR3 is 15 residues long. Germline V gene data show CDR1 as SGHDN and CDR2 as FVKESK. The CDR3 DNA sequence: TGTGCCAGCAGTAATCTAGCGGGAGAAACAGATACGCAGAATTTT. Its translation is CASSNLAGETDTQNF.

With regard to this clonotype: At one end the junction does not follow the germline gene, possibly because of a read error. V and J are TRBV12-3 or TRBV12-4 and TRBJ2-1; the D is unclear. The CDR3 loop spans 15 amino acids. In DNA, the CDR3 is TGTGCCGGCAGCCGAGGAACGGGCGTGGTCAATGAGCAGTTCTTC. It codes for CAGSRGTGVVNEQFF.

Ten or more counts support this clonotype. The junction departs from the called germline gene at one end, perhaps through a read error. The chain employs TRBV19 and TRBJ2-7; D perhaps matches TRBD1 (5 bases). This CDR3 contains 13 residues. CDR1 is LNHDA, CDR2 SQIVND, per germline (reference sequence). The CDR3 DNA reads TGTGCCAGCAGTATGGGGCAGTCCTACGAGCAGTACTTC. The encoded protein is CASSMGQSYEQYF.

Comment on this clonotype: Given a much more abundant clone one base away, this may be a read error. The rearrangement uses TRBV30 and TRBJ2-3; no definite D call. Germline values: CDR1 GTSNPN, CDR2 SVGIG (reference sequence). V was trimmed by 0 bases and J by 4 bases, leaving 14 bases between them. This CDR3 has 15 residues. For the CDR3, the DNA is TGTGCCTGGAGTGTACCTTCCTTAGTCCCAGATACGCAGTATTTT. This encodes CAWSVPSLVPDTQYF.

This clonotype was picked up a small number of times. The junction and the germline gene differ at one end; a read error may be behind it. The chain recombines TRBV7-6 with TRBJ2-5; 7 bases agree with TRBD1. The CDR3 runs to 14 residues. CDR1 and CDR2 from the germline V gene are SGHVS and FNYEAQ. The CDR3 sequence: CASSLGQGQEPQYF. In nucleotides, the CDR3 is TGTGCCAGCAGCTTAGGACAGGGCCAAGAGCCCCAGTACTTC.

The J gene is TRBJ1-5, the V gene TRBV21-1; the D segment call TRBD1 is taken from the table without a DNA check. TRBV21-1 is flagged as a pseudogene. CDR3 length: 17 amino acids. CDR3: CDTSCRAGLFSIQPQHF. CDR3 coding DNA: TGTGACACTTCCTGCAGGGCGGGGTTGTTTAGCATTCAGCCCCAGCATTTT.

This rearrangement joins TRBV3-1 to TRBJ2-1; D is possibly TRBD2 (6 bases). The germline gives CDR1 LGHDT, CDR2 YNNKEL (reference sequence). V was shortened by 5 bases and J by 0 bases, with 14 bases between the two germline ends. This CDR3 has 16 amino acids. Here the CDR3 reads CASSLISGSSYNEQFF. The DNA of the CDR3 is TGTGCCAGCAGCTTAATTAGCGGAAGCTCCTACAATGAGCAGTTCTTC.